This T cell receptor (beta chain) stems from a study of control samples from healthy donors and cancer patients. Clones were read by immunoSEQ multiplex PCR, and TCRdb kept only the in-frame ones, dropping some. In the table there are some 100,000 clones, 85% to 90% of which are singletons. Trimming took off 8 bases at V and 12 bases at J, with 14 bases between the two ends. This CDR3 comprises 11 residues. Germline V gene lookup returns CDR1 SGHNT and CDR2 YENEEA. The clonotype comes from a man aged 25 to 45 in good health. The chain carries TRBV11-3 and TRBJ2-1, with D perhaps matching TRBD1 or TRBD2 (5 bases each). Specimen: blood. For the CDR3, the DNA is TGTGCCAGCGGTACGGGACCCACGCAGTTCTTC. Its translation: CASGTGPTQFF. The full variable domain, completed using reference TRBV11-3 and TRBJ2-1, is EAGVVQSPRYKIIEKKQPVAFWCNPISGHNTLYWYLQNLGQGPELLIRYENEEAVDDSQLPKDRFSAERLKGVDSTLKIQPAELGDSAVYLCASGTGPTQFFGPGTRLTVL.